The T cell receptor beta chain under discussion was sequenced for a study of blood T cell repertoires in COVID-19. Looking at the study overall: From T cells, B-cell-depleted T cells, or PBMCs came the material, which was cDNA or gDNA.

Source study methods: The authors estimated nucleated cell counts from reference gene primer amplification. Only in-frame clones appear in the TCRdb table, and some are missing; sequencing was by immunoSEQ multiplex PCR. The V and J calls and clone size are taken from that table; D and trimming were inferred from the DNA. The table has under 350,000 clones, roughly 89% seen once; the top ten hold approximately 4.6%. This CDR3 is 14 amino acids long. Looked up from germline, CDR1 is MNHEY and CDR2 is SVGAGI. Unmatched junction bases numbered 7, after V lost 8 bases and J lost 6 bases. The gene calls are TRBV6-5 and TRBJ1-5; 10 bases map to TRBD1. Sample: peripheral blood. This TCR derives from a middle-aged man with acute or convalescent COVID-19. CDR3 sequence reads: CASRGQGRIQPQHF. In DNA form, the CDR3 reads TGTGCCAGCCGGGGACAGGGGAGGATTCAGCCCCAGCATTTT.